These 26 T cell receptor beta chains were all obtained from the same sample, sequenced in a study of cytomegalovirus exposure and HLA in healthy donors. The primer mix had 60 Vbeta and 13 Jbeta primers. Only in-frame clones appear in the TCRdb table, and some are missing; sequencing was by immunoSEQ multiplex PCR. Of some 150,000 clones listed, under 90% are singletons. Sequencing input: PBMCs. These receptors all stem from a man younger than 40 in good health and CMV-seronegative.

V gene TRBV2 combines with J gene TRBJ2-3, with 7 bases identical to TRBD1. CDR1 is SNHLY and CDR2 is FYNNEI in the germline V gene. Trimming cost V 6 bases and J 1 base; bases outside gene matches: 4. This CDR3 region has 14 residues. The CDR3 sequence is CASRTGVGTDTQYF. The DNA of the CDR3 is TGTGCCAGCAGAACAGGGGTGGGCACAGATACGCAGTATTTT.

With regard to this clone: The same CDR3 can be traced to other DNA sequences in this sample. Here the CDR3 reads CASSLVADTQYF. The CDR3 coding sequence is TGTGCCAGCAGCCTCGTCGCAGATACGCAGTATTTT. The rearrangement joins TRBV28 to TRBJ2-3, with D unclear. Germline CDR1 reads MDHEN; CDR2 reads SYDVKM. The germline V and J ends were trimmed by 6 bases and 4 bases, with 8 bases remaining between them. This CDR3 has 12 amino acids.

Comments on this clone: Within the sample, other DNA sequences also encode this same CDR3. The chain employs TRBV5-6 and TRBJ1-2; a weak D match, TRBD1 (5 bases). Trimming took off 0 bases at V and 4 bases at J, with 7 bases between the two ends. Germline V gene sequence: CDR1 SGHDT, CDR2 YYEEEE. CDR3 length: 13 amino acids. Here the CDR3 reads CASSLGQTYGYTF. The CDR3 DNA reads TGTGCCAGCAGCTTGGGACAGACCTATGGCTACACCTTC.

In nucleotides, the CDR3 is TGTGCCAGCAAGGCTGGGGACAGCTTTTCCTACGAGCAGTACTTC. Amino acids: CASKAGDSFSYEQYF. The chain employs TRBV27 and TRBJ2-7, with 7 positions matching TRBD1. The CDR3 has 15 amino acids. The germline CDR1 and CDR2 sequences are MNHEY and SMNVEV (reference sequence). V trimming: 7 bases; J trimming: 1 base; junction bases outside the gene matches: 10.

The DNA of the CDR3 is TGTGCCAGCAGCTTAGAGCCAGGGACATCTGGAAACACCATATATTTT. Amino acids: CASSLEPGTSGNTIYF. The V gene is TRBV7-9, the J gene TRBJ1-3; a possible D gene is TRBD1 (6 bases). CDR1 is SEHNR, CDR2 FQNEAQ, per germline (reference sequence). CDR3 size: 16 residues. V lost 1 base and J lost 1, with 11 bases in between.

The chain recombines TRBV9 with TRBJ2-2; 9 bases match TRBD2. The germline CDR1 and CDR2 sequences are SGDLS and YYNGEE. The CDR3 is 16 amino acids. The junction had 9 bases not matched to a gene; V was cut back by 3 bases and J by 6 bases. CDR3 amino acids: CASSAQLAGPPGELFF. CDR3 nucleotides: TGTGCCAGCAGCGCCCAACTAGCGGGCCCTCCCGGGGAGCTGTTTTTT. The full variable domain, its missing parts supplied by reference TRBV9 and TRBJ2-2, is DSGVTQTPKHLITATGQRVTLRCSPRSGDLSVYWYQQSLDQGLQFLIQYYNGEERAKGNILERFSAQQFPDLHSELNLSSLELGDSALYFCASSAQLAGPPGELFFGEGSRLTVL.

The rearrangement joins TRBV7-9 to TRBJ1-4; 7 bases map to TRBD1. J gave up 5 bases and V 5 bases, and 8 bases lay outside the gene matches. CDR3 length equals 15 residues. Germline V gene data show CDR1 as SEHNR and CDR2 as FQNEAQ (reference sequence). The CDR3 protein is CASSGRQGINEKLFF. The CDR3, as DNA: TGTGCCAGCAGCGGTCGACAGGGTATAAATGAAAAACTGTTTTTT.

This clone was detected only once. The chain couples TRBV10-3 to TRBJ1-4; TRBD1 agrees at 7 bases. Germline CDR1 is ENHRY and CDR2 is SYGVKD. This CDR3 is 15 amino acids long. The V gene end was trimmed by 4 bases and the J gene end by 6 bases; junction bases not matched to a gene: 8. The CDR3 coding sequence is TGTGCCATCAGTGTTAAGACAGGGTTGGATGAAAAACTGTTTTTT. It codes for CAISVKTGLDEKLFF.

This clone was seen more than once but under ten times. The chain joins TRBV5-4 to TRBJ2-2; D perhaps matches TRBD2 (5 bases). V lost 0 bases to trimming and J lost 2 bases, with 8 bases between them. This CDR3 comprises 15 residues. Germline-derived CDR1 and CDR2 are SGHNT and YYREEE (reference sequence). The CDR3 bases are TGTGCCAGCAGCTTGGGGTCGGGAAACACCGGGGAGCTGTTTTTT. Translated: CASSLGSGNTGELFF.

V usage is TRBV28 and J usage is TRBJ2-5; 15 positions agree with TRBD2. The germline V gene encodes CDR1 MDHEN and CDR2 SYDVKM. This CDR3 comprises 15 residues. The J segment lost 5 bases and the V segment lost 6 bases, leaving 4 bases of the junction unmatched. As DNA, the CDR3 is TGTGCCAGCAGCCCAGGACTAGCGGGGGGGGAGACCCAGTACTTC. This sequence encodes CASSPGLAGGETQYF.

The table lists this clone with a count of one. The V gene is TRBV9, the J gene TRBJ2-5; a weak D match, TRBD1 (6 bases). Near its end, the DNA agrees better with TRBJ2-7, so the J call may be wrong. The CDR3 has 14 residues. CDR1 and CDR2 (germline): SGDLS, YYNGEE. The DNA of the CDR3 is TGTGCCAGCAGCGGGGGACAAAGGGTGTACGAGCAGTACTTC. It translates to CASSGGQRVYEQYF.

This sequence joins TRBV6-5 and TRBJ2-7, with 8 bases lining up with TRBD2. Germline CDR1 and CDR2: MNHEY and SVGAGI. There are 15 residues in the CDR3. Germline trimming cut 2 bases from V and 5 bases from J; bases unmatched to any gene: 8. The CDR3 DNA follows: TGTGCCAGCAGTTACCCAGCGGGAGTAGGGGACGAGCAGTACTTC. Translation: CASSYPAGVGDEQYF.

CDR3 sequence (DNA): TGTGCCAGCAGCTTGCAGGGGAGAGTCTCCTACGAGCAGTACTTC. Amino acid sequence: CASSLQGRVSYEQYF. The chain uses TRBV5-4 and TRBJ2-7; D is perhaps TRBD1 (6 bases). The germline V gene has CDR1 SGHNT and CDR2 YYREEE (reference sequence). V lost 1 base and J 0 bases, leaving 11 bases between the germline ends. This CDR3 has 15 residues.

The chain has TRBV7-3 and TRBJ2-7; 9 nucleotides agree with TRBD2. The trim removed 5 bases at V and 3 bases at J, leaving 8 bases unmatched. This CDR3 has 15 residues. Germline V gives CDR1 SGHTA, CDR2 FQGTGA. CDR3 sequence: CASSPMGSGSYEQYF. CDR3 nucleotides: TGTGCCAGCAGCCCTATGGGTAGCGGGAGCTACGAGCAGTACTTC.

The chain carries TRBV27 and TRBJ1-6; D not resolved. The CDR3 sequence is 15 residues long. From germline, CDR1 is MNHEY and CDR2 SMNVEV (reference sequence). The germline V and J ends were trimmed by 2 bases and 10 bases, with 15 bases remaining between them. CDR3 sequence reads: CASSLEASLGSPLHF. CDR3 coding DNA: TGTGCCAGCAGTTTAGAGGCCAGCCTAGGATCACCCCTCCACTTT.

The J gene is TRBJ1-1, the V gene TRBV14, with 7 positions matching TRBD1. The J segment lost 6 bases and the V segment lost 1 base, leaving 14 bases of the junction unmatched. Looked up from germline, CDR1 is SGHDN and CDR2 is FVKESK. The CDR3 sequence is 17 residues long. The DNA of the CDR3 is TGTGCCAGCAGCCAAGTACGAACTTACAGGGGATACTCTGAAGCTTTCTTT. Residues: CASSQVRTYRGYSEAFF.

The rearrangement links TRBV9 to TRBJ2-1, with D perhaps matching TRBD2 (7 bases). The CDR3 runs 15 residues. CDR1 is SGDLS and CDR2 is YYNGEE in the germline V gene. The V gene lost 4 bases and the J gene lost 8 bases, with 19 bases spanning the gap. The CDR3 DNA is TGTGCCAGCAGCCCAGTGGGGCGGGGGCCGGATGAGCAGTTCTTC. Translated: CASSPVGRGPDEQFF.

The V call is TRBV27, the J call TRBJ2-7; 10 nucleotides agree with TRBD1. V dropped 7 bases and J dropped 6; count of bases not matched to a gene: 9. This CDR3 comprises 14 residues. Germline-derived CDR1 and CDR2 are MNHEY and SMNVEV (reference sequence). As DNA, the CDR3 is TGTGCCAGCAAAAGGACAGGGGGACAAGGCGAGCAGTACTTC. Protein: CASKRTGGQGEQYF.

The V call is TRBV28, the J call TRBJ1-1; the D is unclear. Germline V gene data show CDR1 as MDHEN and CDR2 as SYDVKM. Trimming removed 3 bases at V and 3 bases at J, with 8 bases between. The CDR3 loop spans 13 amino acids. The CDR3 DNA is TGTGCCAGCAGTTTCGGGGAGCACACTGAAGCTTTCTTT. Protein: CASSFGEHTEAFF.

The V gene is TRBV5-1, the J gene TRBJ1-5; D may be TRBD1 (5 bases). Germline V CDR1 and CDR2: SGHRS, YFSETQ. The V gene lost 1 base and the J gene lost 7 bases, with 12 bases spanning the gap. The CDR3 has 14 amino acids. The CDR3 protein is CASSLSQGSQPQHF. CDR3 in DNA: TGCGCCAGCAGCTTGAGCCAGGGAAGCCAGCCCCAGCATTTT.

V is TRBV10-3 and J is TRBJ1-4, with D tentatively TRBD1 (6 bases). CDR1 is ENHRY and CDR2 is SYGVKD in the germline V gene. The CDR3 length is 15 residues. V lost 11 bases and J 1 base, leaving 17 bases between the germline ends. In DNA form, the CDR3 reads TGTGCCGTAAACAGGGTTTGTCAAACTAATGAAAAACTGTTTTTT. It yields the protein CAVNRVCQTNEKLFF.

The chain couples TRBV19 to TRBJ2-2; 8 bases fit TRBD1. V lost 5 bases and J lost 4; bases outside the gene matches: 9. The CDR3 is 16 amino acids. Germline loops: CDR1 LNHDA, CDR2 SQIVND (reference sequence). CDR3 in amino acids: CASSRGRGPGTGELFF. The CDR3 DNA reads as TGTGCCAGTAGTCGAGGCAGGGGGCCCGGCACCGGGGAGCTGTTTTTT.

The rearrangement links TRBV5-1 to TRBJ1-3; D gene uncertain. V was pared by 0 bases and J by 3 bases, with 7 bases between. Germline CDR1 SGHRS, CDR2 YFSETQ. The CDR3 runs to 14 residues. This CDR3 reads CASSLDQVGNTIYF. The CDR3 region has the DNA TGCGCCAGCAGCTTGGATCAGGTTGGAAACACCATATATTTT.

The sample holds a few counts of this clone. The gene calls are TRBV11-3 and TRBJ2-1, with no clear D. Trimming took 0 bases from V and 12 from J, leaving 9 bases between them. Germline-derived CDR1 and CDR2 are SGHNT and YENEEA. The length of the CDR3 is 12 residues. The CDR3: CASSLDRSGQFF. The CDR3 nucleotides are TGTGCCAGCAGCTTAGATAGGTCGGGGCAGTTCTTC.

The chain links TRBV9 to TRBJ1-3; D may be TRBD1 (5 bases). Germline V lookup: CDR1 SGDLS, CDR2 YYNGEE. The CDR3 loop spans 16 amino acids. V was cut by 0 bases and J by 1 base, with 11 bases left in between. The CDR3 region is CASSVDPGQSGNTIYF. DNA for the CDR3: TGTGCCAGCAGCGTAGATCCAGGGCAGTCTGGAAACACCATATATTTT.

This clone was seen a single time. CDR3 nucleotides: TGTGCCAGCAGCGAGGGACAGTCCTACGAGCAGTACTTC. Protein: CASSEGQSYEQYF. This chain links TRBV9 with TRBJ2-7; TRBD1 aligns across 7 bases. CDR3 length equals 13 residues. Losses at the gene ends were 3 bases for V and 1 base for J; bases not matched to a gene: 1. The germline V gene has CDR1 SGDLS and CDR2 YYNGEE.